This TCR beta chain was recovered during a study of blood T cell repertoires in COVID-19. In the study overall: COVID-19 samples from acute and convalescent phases originated in the United States, Italy and Spain.

CDR3 size: 15 residues. V lost 4 bases to trimming and J lost 4 bases; unmatched junction nucleotides: 6. Germline CDR1 and CDR2: LGHDT and YNNKEL (reference sequence). Using immunoSEQ multiplex PCR, the repertoire was profiled, and TCRdb retains in-frame clones only, with some absent. The data contain 88,000 or so clones, 75% to 90% of them singletons. The table lists this clone with a count of one. This sequence originates from a man in his 60s with acute or convalescent COVID-19. What was sequenced was peripheral blood. The chain recombines TRBV3-1 (or the pseudogene TRBV3-2) with TRBJ2-3; 9 nucleotides align to TRBD1. CDR3 region: CASSLQGAAADTQYF. Here the CDR3 DNA reads TGTGCCAGCAGCCTACAGGGGGCAGCGGCAGATACGCAGTATTTT.